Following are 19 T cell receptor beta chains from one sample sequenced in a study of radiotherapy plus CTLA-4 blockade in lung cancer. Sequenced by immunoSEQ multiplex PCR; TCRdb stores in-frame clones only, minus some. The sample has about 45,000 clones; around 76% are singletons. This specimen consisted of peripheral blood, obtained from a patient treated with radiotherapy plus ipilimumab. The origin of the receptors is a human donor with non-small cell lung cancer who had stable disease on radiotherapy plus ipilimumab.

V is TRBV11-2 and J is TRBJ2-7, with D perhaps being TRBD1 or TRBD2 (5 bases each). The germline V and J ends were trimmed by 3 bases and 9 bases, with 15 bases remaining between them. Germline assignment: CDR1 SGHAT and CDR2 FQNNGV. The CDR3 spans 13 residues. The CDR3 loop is CASSFSEGDPQYV. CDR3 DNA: TGTGCCAGCAGCTTTAGCGAAGGGGACCCGCAGTACGTC.

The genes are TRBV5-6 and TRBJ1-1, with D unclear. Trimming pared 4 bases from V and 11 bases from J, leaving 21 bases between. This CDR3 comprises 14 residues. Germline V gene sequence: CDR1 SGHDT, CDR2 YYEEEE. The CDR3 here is CASSPGRIPGGAFF. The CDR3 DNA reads TGTGCCAGCAGCCCCGGACGGATCCCCGGAGGGGCTTTCTTT.

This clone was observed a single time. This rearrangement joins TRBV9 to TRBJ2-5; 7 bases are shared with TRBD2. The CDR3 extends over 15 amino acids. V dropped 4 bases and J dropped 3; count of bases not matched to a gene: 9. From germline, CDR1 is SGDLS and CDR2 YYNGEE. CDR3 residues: CASSPRLALEETQYF. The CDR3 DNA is TGTGCCAGCAGCCCTCGACTAGCCCTTGAAGAGACCCAGTACTTC. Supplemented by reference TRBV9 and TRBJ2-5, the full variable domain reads DSGVTQTPKHLITATGQRVTLRCSPRSGDLSVYWYQQSLDQGLQFLIQYYNGEERAKGNILERFSAQQFPDLHSELNLSSLELGDSALYFCASSPRLALEETQYFGPGTRLLVL.

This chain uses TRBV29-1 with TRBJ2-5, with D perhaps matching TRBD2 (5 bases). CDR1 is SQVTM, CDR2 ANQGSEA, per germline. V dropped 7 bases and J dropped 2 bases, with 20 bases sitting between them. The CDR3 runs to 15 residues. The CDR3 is CSARRVGGLQETQYF. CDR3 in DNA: TGCAGCGCTCGCCGGGTTGGCGGGTTACAAGAGACCCAGTACTTC.

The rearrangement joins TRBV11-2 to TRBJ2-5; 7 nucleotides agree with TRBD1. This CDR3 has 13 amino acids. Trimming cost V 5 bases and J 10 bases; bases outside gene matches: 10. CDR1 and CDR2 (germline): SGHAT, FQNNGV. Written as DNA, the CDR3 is TGTGCCAGCAGCGGATGGACAGGCCAGTACCAGTACTTC. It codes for CASSGWTGQYQYF.

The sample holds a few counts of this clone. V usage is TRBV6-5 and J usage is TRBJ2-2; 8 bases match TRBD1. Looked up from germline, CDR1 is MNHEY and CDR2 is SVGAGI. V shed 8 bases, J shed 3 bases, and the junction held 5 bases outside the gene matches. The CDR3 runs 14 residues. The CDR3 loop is CASRGQGDTGELFF. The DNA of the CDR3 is TGTGCCAGCCGTGGACAGGGAGACACCGGGGAGCTGTTTTTT.

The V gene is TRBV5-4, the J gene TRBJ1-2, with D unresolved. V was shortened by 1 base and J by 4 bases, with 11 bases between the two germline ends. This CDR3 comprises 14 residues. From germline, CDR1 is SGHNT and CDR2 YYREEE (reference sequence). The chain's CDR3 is CASSLRFSVYGYTF. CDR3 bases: TGTGCCAGCAGCTTGCGGTTCAGTGTCTATGGCTACACCTTC. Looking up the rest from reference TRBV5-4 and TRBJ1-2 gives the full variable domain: ETGVTQSPTHLIKTRGQQVTLRCSSQSGHNTVSWYQQALGQGPQFIFQYYREEENGRGNFPPRFSGLQFPNYSSELNVNALELDDSALYLCASSLRFSVYGYTFGSGTRLTVV.

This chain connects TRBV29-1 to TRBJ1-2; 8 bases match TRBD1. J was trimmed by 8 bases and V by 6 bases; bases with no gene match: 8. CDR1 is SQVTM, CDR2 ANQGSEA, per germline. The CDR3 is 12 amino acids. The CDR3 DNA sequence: TGCAGCGTGCCTTCTAACAGGGGGGGCTACACCTTC. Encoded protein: CSVPSNRGGYTF.

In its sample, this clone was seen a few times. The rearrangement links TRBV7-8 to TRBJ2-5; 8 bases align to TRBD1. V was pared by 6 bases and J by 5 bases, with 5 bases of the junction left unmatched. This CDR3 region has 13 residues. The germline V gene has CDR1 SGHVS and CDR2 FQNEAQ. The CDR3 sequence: CASRSGQVETQYF. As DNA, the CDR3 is TGTGCCAGCAGATCGGGACAGGTTGAGACCCAGTACTTC. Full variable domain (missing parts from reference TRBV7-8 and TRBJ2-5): GAGVSQSPRYKVAKRGQDVALRCDPISGHVSLFWYQQALGQGPEFLTYFQNEAQLDKSGLPSDRFFAERPEGSVSTLKIQRTQQEDSAVYLCASRSGQVETQYFGPGTRLLVL.

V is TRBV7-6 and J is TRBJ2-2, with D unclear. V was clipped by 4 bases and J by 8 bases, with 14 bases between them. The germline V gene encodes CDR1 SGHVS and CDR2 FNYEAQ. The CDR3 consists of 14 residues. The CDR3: CASSYLGVAGELFF. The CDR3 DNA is TGTGCCAGCAGCTATCTTGGGGTCGCGGGGGAGCTGTTTTTT. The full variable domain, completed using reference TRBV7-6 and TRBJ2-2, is GAGVSQSPRYKVTKRGQDVALRCDPISGHVSLYWYRQALGQGPEFLTYFNYEAQQDKSGLPNDRFSAERPEGSISTLTIQRTEQRDSAMYRCASSYLGVAGELFFGEGSRLTVL.

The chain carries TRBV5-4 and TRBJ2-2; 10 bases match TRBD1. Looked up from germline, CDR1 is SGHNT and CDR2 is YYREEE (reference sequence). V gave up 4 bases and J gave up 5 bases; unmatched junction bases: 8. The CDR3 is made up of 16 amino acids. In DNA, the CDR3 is TGTGCCAGCAGCGGGCGGACAGGGGGATTAACCGGGGAGCTGTTTTTT. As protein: CASSGRTGGLTGELFF. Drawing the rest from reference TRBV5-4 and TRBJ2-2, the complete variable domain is ETGVTQSPTHLIKTRGQQVTLRCSSQSGHNTVSWYQQALGQGPQFIFQYYREEENGRGNFPPRFSGLQFPNYSSELNVNALELDDSALYLCASSGRTGGLTGELFFGEGSRLTVL.

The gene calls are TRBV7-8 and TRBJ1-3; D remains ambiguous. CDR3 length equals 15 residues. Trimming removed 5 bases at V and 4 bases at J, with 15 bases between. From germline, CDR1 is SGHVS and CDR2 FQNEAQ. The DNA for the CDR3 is TGTGCCAGCAGCCCTGACCTCACCCGAGGAAACACCATATATTTT. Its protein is CASSPDLTRGNTIYF.

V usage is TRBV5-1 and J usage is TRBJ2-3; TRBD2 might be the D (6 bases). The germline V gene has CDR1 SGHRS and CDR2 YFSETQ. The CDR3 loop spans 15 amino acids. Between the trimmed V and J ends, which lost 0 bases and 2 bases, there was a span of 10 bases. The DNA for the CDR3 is TGCGCCAGCAGCTTGGACGGGGGAAACACAGATACGCAGTATTTT. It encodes CASSLDGGNTDTQYF.

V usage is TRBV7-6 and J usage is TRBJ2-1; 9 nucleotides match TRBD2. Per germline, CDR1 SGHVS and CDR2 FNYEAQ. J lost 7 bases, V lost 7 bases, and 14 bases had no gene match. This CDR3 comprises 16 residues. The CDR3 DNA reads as TGTGCCAGCACCAATTCGTGGGACAGCGGGAGGAATGAGCAGTTCTTC. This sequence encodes CASTNSWDSGRNEQFF.

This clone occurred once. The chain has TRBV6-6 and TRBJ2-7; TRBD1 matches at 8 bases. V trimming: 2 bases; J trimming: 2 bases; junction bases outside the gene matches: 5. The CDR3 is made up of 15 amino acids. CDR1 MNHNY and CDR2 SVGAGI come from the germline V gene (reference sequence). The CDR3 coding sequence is TGTGCCAGCAGTTACAAAGGACAGGGCACCTACGAGCAGTACTTC. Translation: CASSYKGQGTYEQYF.

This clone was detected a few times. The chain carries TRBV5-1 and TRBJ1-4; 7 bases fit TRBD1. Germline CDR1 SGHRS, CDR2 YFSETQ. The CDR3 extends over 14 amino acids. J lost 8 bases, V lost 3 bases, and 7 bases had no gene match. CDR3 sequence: CASSSTGSGEKLFF. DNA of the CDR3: TGCGCCAGCAGCTCGACAGGGTCCGGGGAAAAACTGTTTTTT.

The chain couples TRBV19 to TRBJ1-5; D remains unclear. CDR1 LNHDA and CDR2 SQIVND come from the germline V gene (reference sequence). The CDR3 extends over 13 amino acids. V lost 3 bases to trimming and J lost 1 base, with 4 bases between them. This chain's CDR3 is CASSIQSNQPQHF. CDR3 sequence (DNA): TGTGCCAGTAGTATCCAGAGCAATCAGCCCCAGCATTTT.

This CDR3 is CASSLGLGPQETQYF. The CDR3 DNA follows: TGTGCCAGCAGCTTGGGGTTAGGGCCCCAGGAGACCCAGTACTTC. This chain links TRBV5-4 with TRBJ2-5, with unresolved D. Trimming pared 0 bases from V and 5 bases from J, leaving 14 bases between. CDR1 and CDR2 from the germline V gene are SGHNT and YYREEE (reference sequence). The CDR3 consists of 15 residues.

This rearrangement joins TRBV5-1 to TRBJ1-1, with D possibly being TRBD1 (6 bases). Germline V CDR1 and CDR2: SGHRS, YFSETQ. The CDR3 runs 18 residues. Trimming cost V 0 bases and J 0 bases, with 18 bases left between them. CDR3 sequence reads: CASSLAGGQIKMNTEAFF. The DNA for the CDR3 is TGCGCCAGCAGCTTGGCCGGAGGACAGATTAAAATGAACACTGAAGCTTTCTTT. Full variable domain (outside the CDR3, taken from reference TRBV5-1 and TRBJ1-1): KAGVTQTPRYLIKTRGQQVTLSCSPISGHRSVSWYQQTPGQGLQFLFEYFSETQRNKGNFPGRFSGRQFSNSRSEMNVSTLELGDSALYLCASSLAGGQIKMNTEAFFGQGTRLTVV.